This note documents a single T cell receptor (beta chain) sequence. Its antigen remains undetermined. The sample holds no much larger clone one base away, and base qualities are not on file. This record comes from a study of human T cells and chemical hapten exposure (dated by TCRdb to the early 2020s). Broadly, across the study: For sensitization, 2% DPC in acetone was applied to a roughly 2 cm by roughly 2 cm area of upper inner arm skin. Weekly therapeutic DPC doses were additionally applied to the scalp of patients throughout the approximately 25-week study period. Patch testing was done on the upper back using Finn chambers containing 0.01% DPC, and results were scored after 6 days according to International Contact Dermatitis Research Group standards. Alopecia areata with under or over 50% scalp involvement, alopecia totalis and alopecia universalis were represented in the patient cohort, which was mostly female. Libraries were pooled for sequencing, and variation in per-sample TCR yields was attributed mainly to small differences in library volumes within the pool. In alopecia patients, the study followed how the peripheral blood TCR repertoire changed in vivo over primary and secondary sensitization to diphenylcyclopropenone (DPC), a hapten. Blood samples were taken from patients before sensitization (week 0) and then at 2, 6 and about 24 weeks after DPC sensitization. Blood for TCR sequencing was provided by twenty-nine alopecia patients at one to four time points (pre-sensitization, 2, 6 and 24 weeks). The research as a whole found: Significantly more large CDR3 similarity clusters were formed by expanded TCRs than by pre-sensitization or healthy control sets, consistent with antigen-driven responses. Repeated subsampling changed both the strength of the expansion versus patch-test correlation and the threshold at which the correlation became significant. The number of PT1 expanded TCRs positively correlated with patch test score, significant at thresholds 8, 16 and 32 but not 4. DPC sensitization did not change the number of TCRs with a frequency above 1 in 1000, and there was no evidence of changes in global repertoire structure. All patients had alopecia, a presumed autoimmune disease, so their immune response might differ from that of healthy individuals.

The time point tag for this specimen amounts to: patch test 1, 2 weeks after DPC sensitization. Sample treatment or condition, as interpreted from the label and publication: therapeutic diphenylcyclopropenone sensitization with weekly scalp DPC. At every patch-test visit, the blood draw took place before the patch test was put on. Patients were considered eligible if aged 18 to 70, diagnosed with alopecia and deemed suitable for DPC therapy, and patients were excluded if pregnant. Total RNA was extracted from unfractionated whole blood collected in Tempus Blood RNA tubes. Libraries came from RACE. These reads were obtained on a NextSeq 500. During library preparation, unique molecular identifiers were attached to individual cDNA molecules so that TCRs could be counted in a quantitative, reproducible way. Each blood RNA sample was used to sequence both TCR alpha and TCR beta chains. The original pipeline was this. Samples had a median of roughly 91,000 TCRs, with a range from roughly 20,000 to 690,600. V, J and CDR3 annotation of the TCR reads was performed with the Decombinator software suite. For the PS versus PT1 abundance plots, all samples were subsampled to the same number of TCRs (28,000). TCRs were defined as expanded if absent before sensitization and observed at least eight times at the 2-week time point. TCRdb reran the public reads through fastp at Q25 and MiXCR, keeping productive beta chains. For every CDR3 protein sequence, its rows merge into one entry that carries the most common genes and DNA. Here the V and J calls rest on TCRdb's processing, not on the authors' analysis. Here the sample has 65,000 to 95,000 distinct CDR3 sequences; over 9.5% occur a single time. The biggest ten clones account for 3.5% of the sample.

The TCR originated in an older woman with alopecia areata. Some clones in this sample may be carry-over from other donors' samples. The material sequenced was whole blood, taken in connection with sensitization to the hapten diphenylcyclopropenone (DPC).

The CDR3 in this case is CASSQEGGQPQHF. In nucleotide form, the sequence is TGCGCCAGCAGCCAAGAGGGCGGTCAGCCCCAGCATTTT. The chain employs TRBV4-1 and TRBJ1-5, with the identity of the D gene unclear. Trimming costs V 0 bases and J 6 bases, and their ends lie 6 bases apart. CDR1 and CDR2, looked up from the germline V gene, are MGHRA and YSYEKL. The CDR3 numbers 13 residues from cysteine through phenylalanine. Only CDR3 DNA remains: 39 bases, in frame from the first base.